Listed here is a single TCR beta chain. Its antigen is currently unknown. Time point specified: persistent/refractory GD, antithyroid drugs over 5 years with positive TRAb. Extracted RNA from PBMCs served as the source of the TCR library. This sample stems from a study of regulatory T cells in long-lasting Graves disease. In the study overall: In persistent Graves' disease, antithyroid drugs had been taken for over 5 years and TSH receptor antibodies stayed positive.

The TCR beta library used iRepertoire HTBI primers with Arm-PCR amplification of CDR3. In the study's own analysis: Identification across samples found 50 to 80 TRBV and some 13 TRBJ segments. TCRdb used MiXCR to reprocess the multiplex PCR reads, holding one entry per CDR3 protein. TCRdb, rather than the study authors, made the V and J calls. The table lists more than 650,000 distinct CDR3 sequences, about 32% of them singletons. The CDR3 covers 14 residues. CDR1 is SGHDN and CDR2 is FVKESK in the germline V gene. With 1 base removed from V and 8 bases from J, the gap between germline ends came to 9 bases. Study-wide points: Newly diagnosed patients had higher TCR diversity than persistent Graves' patients did.

The material was peripheral blood mononuclear cells (PBMCs), obtained when the disease was refractory, from a patient treated with antithyroid drugs. This receptor was obtained from a female donor with Graves disease. J is TRBJ1-6 and V is TRBV14; D is possibly TRBD1 (6 bases). This CDR3 is CASSQARGHSPLHF. DNA for the CDR3: TGTGCCAGCAGCCAAGCCAGGGGACATTCACCCCTCCACTTT.